Listed below are T cell receptor beta chains from one sample, sequenced in a study of blood T cell repertoires in COVID-19. TCRdb's copy holds only in-frame clones and misses some; the assay was immunoSEQ multiplex PCR. This sample has approximately 210,000 clones, with 94% found just once. Sequencing used peripheral blood. Every receptor here comes from a man aged 25-45 years with COVID-19, enrolled during active disease. Both conserved end residues are part of each CDR3. D genes are given only for firm matches. Not every row has a clone size; where given, it reads once, few, many or a size class.

V gene: TRBV7-6; CDR3 length: 14; J gene: TRBJ1-6; D gene: TRBD1; clone size: .; CDR3 DNA: TGTGCCAGCAGCACCCGACAGGGGAATTCACCCCTCCACTTT; CDR3 protein: CASSTRQGNSPLHF
V gene: TRBV2; CDR3 length: 14; J gene: TRBJ2-5; D gene: TRBD1; clone size: few; CDR3 DNA: TGTGCCAGCAGTGAGGGACAGATACAAGAGACCCAGTACTTC; CDR3 protein: CASSEGQIQETQYF
V gene: TRBV3-1/TRBV3-2; CDR3 length: 15; J gene: TRBJ1-4; D gene: .; clone size: .; CDR3 DNA: TGTGCCAGCAGCCAAGGGGCAGGGTTTTCTGAAAAACTGTTTTTT; CDR3 protein: CASSQGAGFSEKLFF
V gene: TRBV5-1; CDR3 length: 18; J gene: TRBJ2-3; D gene: .; clone size: .; CDR3 DNA: TGCGCCAGCAGCTTGTATTCAAGGGGCCTCATTGGCACAGATACGCAGTATTTT; CDR3 protein: CASSLYSRGLIGTDTQYF
V gene: TRBV3-1/TRBV3-2; CDR3 length: 12; J gene: TRBJ2-7; D gene: .; clone size: few; CDR3 DNA: TGTGCCAGCAGCCAAGACACCTACGAGCAGTACTTC; CDR3 protein: CASSQDTYEQYF
V gene: TRBV7-3; CDR3 length: 14; J gene: TRBJ2-1; D gene: TRBD2; clone size: once; CDR3 DNA: TGTGCCAGCAGCTTAGCGGGGGGGCCTAATGAGCAGTTCTTC; CDR3 protein: CASSLAGGPNEQFF
V gene: TRBV25-1; CDR3 length: 16; J gene: TRBJ2-3; D gene: TRBD2; clone size: .; CDR3 DNA: TGTGCCAGCAGCGCCTCTAGCGGGGCCCCCACAGATACGCAGTATTTT; CDR3 protein: CASSASSGAPTDTQYF
V gene: TRBV12-3/TRBV12-4; CDR3 length: 12; J gene: TRBJ2-1; D gene: .; clone size: .; CDR3 DNA: TGTGCCAGCACCACAGGCGCGAATGAGCAGTTCTTC; CDR3 protein: CASTTGANEQFF
V gene: TRBV19; CDR3 length: 14; J gene: TRBJ1-2; D gene: TRBD1; clone size: .; CDR3 DNA: TGTGCCAGTAGTATGTGGGACAGGGACTTTGGCTACACCTTC; CDR3 protein: CASSMWDRDFGYTF
V gene: TRBV2; CDR3 length: 16; J gene: TRBJ1-1; D gene: .; clone size: few; CDR3 DNA: TGTGCCAGCAGTGAATGGCCAGGGGCTCTGAACACTGAAGCTTTCTTT; CDR3 protein: CASSEWPGALNTEAFF
V gene: TRBV19; CDR3 length: 12; J gene: TRBJ1-1; D gene: .; clone size: .; CDR3 DNA: TGTGCCAGTAGTATATATGACACTGAAGCTTTCTTT; CDR3 protein: CASSIYDTEAFF
V gene: TRBV3-1/TRBV3-2; CDR3 length: 14; J gene: TRBJ1-5; D gene: TRBD1; clone size: .; CDR3 DNA: TGTGCCAGCAGCCAAGGTTCAGGGGGTCAGCCCCAGCATTTT; CDR3 protein: CASSQGSGGQPQHF
V gene: TRBV19; CDR3 length: 15; J gene: TRBJ2-1; D gene: TRBD1; clone size: once; CDR3 DNA: TGTGCCAGTAGTAAACCGGGACAGACCTACAATGAGCAGTTCTTC; CDR3 protein: CASSKPGQTYNEQFF
V gene: TRBV11-2; CDR3 length: 15; J gene: TRBJ1-6; D gene: .; clone size: .; CDR3 DNA: TGTGCCAGCAGCTTTGAGGGGGCCTATAATTCACCCCTCCACTTT; CDR3 protein: CASSFEGAYNSPLHF
V gene: TRBV12-3/TRBV12-4; CDR3 length: 11; J gene: TRBJ1-4; D gene: .; clone size: once; CDR3 DNA: TGTGCCAGCAGCCACTCCGAAAAACTGTTTTTT; CDR3 protein: CASSHSEKLFF
V gene: TRBV28; CDR3 length: 14; J gene: TRBJ1-5; D gene: .; clone size: .; CDR3 DNA: TGTGCCAGCAGTTTAACCCAGGGGTTTCAGCCCCAGCATTTT; CDR3 protein: CASSLTQGFQPQHF
V gene: TRBV6-1; CDR3 length: 14; J gene: TRBJ1-5; D gene: TRBD1; clone size: .; CDR3 DNA: TGTGCCAGCAGTGACGGACAGGGTAATCAGCCCCAGCATTTT; CDR3 protein: CASSDGQGNQPQHF
V gene: TRBV9; CDR3 length: 15; J gene: TRBJ1-1; D gene: .; clone size: .; CDR3 DNA: TGTGCCAGCAGCGTAGGGACAGCTTTGAACACTGAAGCTTTCTTT; CDR3 protein: CASSVGTALNTEAFF
V gene: TRBV28; CDR3 length: 11; J gene: TRBJ1-2; D gene: .; clone size: .; CDR3 DNA: TGTGCCATCTCGGGATGGTATGGCTACACCTTC; CDR3 protein: CAISGWYGYTF
V gene: TRBV6-5; CDR3 length: 12; J gene: TRBJ2-7; D gene: .; clone size: .; CDR3 DNA: TGTGCCAGCAAAAACAGCAACTACGAGCAGTACTTC; CDR3 protein: CASKNSNYEQYF
V gene: TRBV7-9; CDR3 length: 16; J gene: TRBJ1-4; D gene: TRBD1; clone size: .; CDR3 DNA: TGTGCCAGCAGCTTAGGTTGGGGACAGGGGAATGAAAAACTGTTTTTT; CDR3 protein: CASSLGWGQGNEKLFF
V gene: TRBV3-1/TRBV3-2; CDR3 length: 13; J gene: TRBJ1-4; D gene: .; clone size: .; CDR3 DNA: TGTGCCAGCAGCCAAATTCTTGGCGGGGCGCTGTTTTTT; CDR3 protein: CASSQILGGALFF
V gene: TRBV7-9; CDR3 length: 16; J gene: TRBJ2-1; D gene: .; clone size: .; CDR3 DNA: TGTGCCAGCAGCTCATATCAGACAGATTCCAACAATGAGCAGTTCTTC; CDR3 protein: CASSSYQTDSNNEQFF
V gene: TRBV5-1; CDR3 length: 14; J gene: TRBJ1-4; D gene: TRBD1; clone size: .; CDR3 DNA: TGCGCCAGCAGCTTCCAGGGGGCTGATGAAAAACTGTTTTTT; CDR3 protein: CASSFQGADEKLFF
V gene: TRBV7-3; CDR3 length: 12; J gene: TRBJ2-2; D gene: .; clone size: .; CDR3 DNA: TGTGCCAGCAGCCTAAGACTGGGGGAGCTGTTTTTT; CDR3 protein: CASSLRLGELFF
V gene: TRBV2; CDR3 length: 12; J gene: TRBJ1-5; D gene: .; clone size: .; CDR3 DNA: TGTGCCAGCAGTTGGACAGATCAGCCCCAGCATTTT; CDR3 protein: CASSWTDQPQHF
V gene: TRBV4-1; CDR3 length: 17; J gene: TRBJ2-3; D gene: TRBD2; clone size: .; CDR3 DNA: TGCGCCAGCAGCCAAGGGGCCCTAGCGGGCACCACAGATACGCAGTATTTT; CDR3 protein: CASSQGALAGTTDTQYF
V gene: TRBV4-1; CDR3 length: 14; J gene: TRBJ2-7; D gene: .; clone size: .; CDR3 DNA: TGCGCCAGCAGCCAAGGGCTGGCTTCCTACGAGCAGTACTTC; CDR3 protein: CASSQGLASYEQYF
V gene: TRBV5-1; CDR3 length: 17; J gene: TRBJ2-3; D gene: TRBD2; clone size: .; CDR3 DNA: TGCGCCAGCAGCTCCCCCTCTAGCGGGCCTAGCACAGATACGCAGTATTTT; CDR3 protein: CASSSPSSGPSTDTQYF
V gene: TRBV10-3; CDR3 length: 16; J gene: TRBJ2-1; D gene: .; clone size: .; CDR3 DNA: TGTGCCATCAGTGAAGGCGGGGCTAGCTCCTACAATGAGCAGTTCTTC; CDR3 protein: CAISEGGASSYNEQFF
V gene: TRBV5-3; CDR3 length: 16; J gene: TRBJ2-4; D gene: .; clone size: .; CDR3 DNA: TGTGCCAGAAGCGCACATTGTCAGGAAGCCAAAAACATTCAGTACTTC; CDR3 protein: CARSAHCQEAKNIQYF
V gene: TRBV7-3; CDR3 length: 20; J gene: TRBJ2-5; D gene: TRBD2; clone size: .; CDR3 DNA: TGTGCCAGCAGCTTAAGAGGTCCTAGCGGGGGACCCAGCCCCCAAGAGACCCAGTACTTC; CDR3 protein: CASSLRGPSGGPSPQETQYF
V gene: TRBV18; CDR3 length: 16; J gene: TRBJ2-1; D gene: .; clone size: .; CDR3 DNA: TGTGCCAGCTCACCACCCTCGAGGAAATTGGTTGATGAGCAGTTCTTC; CDR3 protein: CASSPPSRKLVDEQFF
V gene: TRBV5-1; CDR3 length: 15; J gene: TRBJ1-2; D gene: TRBD1; clone size: .; CDR3 DNA: TGCGCCAGCAGCTTGGGGGGACAGGGACTTTATGGCTACACCTTC; CDR3 protein: CASSLGGQGLYGYTF
V gene: TRBV24-1; CDR3 length: 16; J gene: TRBJ2-4; D gene: .; clone size: .; CDR3 DNA: TGTGCCACTCACCCCTGGCCACAGGGTGGCAAAAACATTCAGTACTTC; CDR3 protein: CATHPWPQGGKNIQYF
V gene: TRBV7-9; CDR3 length: 19; J gene: TRBJ1-5; D gene: .; clone size: .; CDR3 DNA: TGTGCCAGCAGCTTAGTTCTTCGTCTTTCGACAGAGGTAAATCAGCCCCAGCATTTT; CDR3 protein: CASSLVLRLSTEVNQPQHF
V gene: TRBV27; CDR3 length: 13; J gene: TRBJ2-5; D gene: .; clone size: .; CDR3 DNA: TGTGCCAGCAGTTTAAACAGCCGAGAGACCCAGTACTTC; CDR3 protein: CASSLNSRETQYF
V gene: TRBV6-5; CDR3 length: 14; J gene: TRBJ1-1; D gene: .; clone size: .; CDR3 DNA: TGTGCCAGCACCCTGGGGGGTGCTAACACTGAAGCTTTCTTT; CDR3 protein: CASTLGGANTEAFF
V gene: TRBV4-2; CDR3 length: 15; J gene: TRBJ2-4; D gene: TRBD1; clone size: .; CDR3 DNA: TGTGCCAGCAGCCAAGATGAAGGACAGGGGAGAATTCAGTACTTC; CDR3 protein: CASSQDEGQGRIQYF
V gene: TRBV5-5; CDR3 length: 14; J gene: TRBJ2-1; D gene: TRBD1; clone size: .; CDR3 DNA: TGTGCCAGCAGAAACAGGGGCGGTGTAAGGGAGCAGTTCTTC; CDR3 protein: CASRNRGGVREQFF
V gene: TRBV9; CDR3 length: 15; J gene: TRBJ2-3; D gene: TRBD2; clone size: .; CDR3 DNA: TGTGCCAGCAGCACCCGGACTAGCCCCACAGATACGCAGTATTTT; CDR3 protein: CASSTRTSPTDTQYF
V gene: TRBV7-9; CDR3 length: 15; J gene: TRBJ1-5; D gene: .; clone size: .; CDR3 DNA: TGTGCCAGCAGCTTAGACATAAATAGCAATCAGCCCCAGCATTTT; CDR3 protein: CASSLDINSNQPQHF
V gene: TRBV29-1; CDR3 length: 12; J gene: TRBJ1-2; D gene: .; clone size: .; CDR3 DNA: TGCAGCGTTGAAGGACAGCCCTATGGCTACACCTTC; CDR3 protein: CSVEGQPYGYTF
V gene: TRBV7-9; CDR3 length: 16; J gene: TRBJ1-1; D gene: TRBD1; clone size: .; CDR3 DNA: TGTGCCAGCAGCGCAGGACAGGGACCGGTGAACACTGAAGCTTTCTTT; CDR3 protein: CASSAGQGPVNTEAFF
V gene: TRBV5-1; CDR3 length: 15; J gene: TRBJ1-4; D gene: TRBD1; clone size: .; CDR3 DNA: TGCGCCAGCAGCTTTGAGGGACAGGGGATGGAGAAACTGTTTTTT; CDR3 protein: CASSFEGQGMEKLFF
V gene: TRBV5-1; CDR3 length: 14; J gene: TRBJ1-1; D gene: TRBD1; clone size: once; CDR3 DNA: TGCGCCAGCAGCTTGGAACCACAGGGGATTGAAGCTTTCTTT; CDR3 protein: CASSLEPQGIEAFF
V gene: TRBV30; CDR3 length: 13; J gene: TRBJ1-6; D gene: TRBD1; clone size: .; CDR3 DNA: TGTGCCTGGGAGACAGGGACTAATTCACCCCTCCACTTT; CDR3 protein: CAWETGTNSPLHF
V gene: TRBV29-1; CDR3 length: 12; J gene: TRBJ1-4; D gene: TRBD1; clone size: .; CDR3 DNA: TGCAGCGTGGGACAGAGTAATGAAAAACTGTTTTTT; CDR3 protein: CSVGQSNEKLFF
V gene: TRBV5-4; CDR3 length: 16; J gene: TRBJ2-2; D gene: .; clone size: .; CDR3 DNA: TGTGCCAGCAGCTTGGACAGGGGAGGAGGGGACGGGGAGCTGTTTTTT; CDR3 protein: CASSLDRGGGDGELFF
V gene: TRBV11-2; CDR3 length: 12; J gene: TRBJ1-4; D gene: .; clone size: .; CDR3 DNA: TGTGCCAGCAGCTTCAGAAATGAAAAACTGTTTTTT; CDR3 protein: CASSFRNEKLFF
V gene: TRBV5-5; CDR3 length: 13; J gene: TRBJ2-7; D gene: TRBD2; clone size: .; CDR3 DNA: TGTGCCAGCAGACCGGGGGGGAACTACGAGCAGTACTTC; CDR3 protein: CASRPGGNYEQYF
V gene: TRBV12-5; CDR3 length: 15; J gene: TRBJ2-4; D gene: .; clone size: .; CDR3 DNA: TGTGCTAGTGGTTTCCCCCGAGAGAGTCAAAACATTCAGTACTTC; CDR3 protein: CASGFPRESQNIQYF
V gene: TRBV5-4; CDR3 length: 16; J gene: TRBJ2-2; D gene: TRBD2; clone size: .; CDR3 DNA: TGTGCCAGCAGCACGGGACTATCCTTGGGCACCGGGGAGCTGTTTTTT; CDR3 protein: CASSTGLSLGTGELFF
V gene: TRBV18; CDR3 length: 14; J gene: TRBJ2-7; D gene: TRBD1; clone size: .; CDR3 DNA: TGTGCCAGCTCACCCGGGACAGGGGCCCACGAGCAGTACTTC; CDR3 protein: CASSPGTGAHEQYF